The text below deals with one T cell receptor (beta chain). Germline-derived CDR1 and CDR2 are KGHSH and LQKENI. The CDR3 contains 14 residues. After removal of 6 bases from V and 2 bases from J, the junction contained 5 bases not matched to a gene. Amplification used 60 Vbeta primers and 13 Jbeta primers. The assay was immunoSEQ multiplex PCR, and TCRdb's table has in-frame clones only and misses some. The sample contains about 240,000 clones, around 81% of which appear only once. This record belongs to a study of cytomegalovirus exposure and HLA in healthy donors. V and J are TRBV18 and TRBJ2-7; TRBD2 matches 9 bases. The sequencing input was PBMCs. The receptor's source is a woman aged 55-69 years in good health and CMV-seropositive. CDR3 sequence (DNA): TGTGCCAGCTCGCGGACTAGCGCGCCCTACGAGCAGTACTTC. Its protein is CASSRTSAPYEQYF.